The T cell receptor (beta chain) under discussion was sequenced for a study of blood T cell repertoires in COVID-19. Study as a whole: Both acute and convalescent COVID-19 samples were obtained from the United States, Italy and Spain. PBMCs, B-cell-depleted T cells, or T cells were the source of the cDNA or gDNA that made up the material.

CDR1 and CDR2 (germline): SGHNT, YENEEA. CDR3 length: 16 residues. V dropped 5 bases and J dropped 5 bases, with 19 bases sitting between them. In the authors' workflow: Amplification with reference gene primers provided the estimates of nucleated cell counts. Sequencing used immunoSEQ multiplex PCR; TCRdb keeps in-frame clones, though not all of them. That table gives V, J and clone size, and the DNA gave D and trimming. The profile shows 200,000 to 250,000 clones, around 80% of them singletons. The sequence came from a woman aged 80 or over with active or convalescent COVID-19. Sample: peripheral blood. The chain uses TRBV11-3 and TRBJ2-1; perhaps TRBD2 as D (7 bases). CDR3 sequence: CASSRGGGGYNNEQFF. The DNA for the CDR3 is TGTGCCAGCAGCAGAGGAGGGGGGGGCTACAACAATGAGCAGTTCTTC.